This T cell receptor (beta chain) emerged from a study of shared clonotypes between healthy human individuals. Several immunoSEQ plates held equal portions of the genomic DNA taken from each subset. Libraries were prepared by immunoSEQ multiplex PCR; TCRdb keeps only in-frame clonotypes and omits some of them. The table has about half a million clones, more than 65% seen once. Study-wide results and caveats: Few donors restricted represented genetic and exposure-history diversity.

Deletions cut 2 bases from V and 4 bases from J, with 14 bases between. CDR3 length equals 16 residues. Germline-derived CDR1 and CDR2 are LGHNA and YSLEER. Concerning this clone itself: The antigen is undetermined.

The sequenced sample was PBMCs. This sequence was found in a middle-aged woman in good health. Some clones in this sample may be carry-over from other donors' samples. This chain joins TRBV4-3 and TRBJ1-4; D is unresolved. The CDR3 DNA reads as TGCGCCAGCAGCCAACGCCCAGCACGGCTTAATGAAAAACTGTTTTTT. Encoded protein: CASSQRPARLNEKLFF.